Listed below are T cell receptor beta chains from one sample, sequenced in a study of beta chain features in type 1 diabetes. TCRdb's table, derived via immunoSEQ multiplex PCR, lists solely in-frame clones and lacks some. In the table there are more than 250,000 clones, approximately 24% of which are singletons. Specimen: naive CD4+ T cells from blood. The receptors originated from a woman in her twenties or thirties with type 1 diabetes. CDR3s include the opening cysteine and the closing phenylalanine or tryptophan. Each record gives: J gene, D gene, clone size, V gene, CDR3 protein, CDR3 DNA. A D gene is named only where the DNA matches it firmly. Where a row states a size, it is once, few, many or the class of an expanded clone; other rows omit it.

j_gene: TRBJ1-1
d_gene: .
abundance: .
v_gene: TRBV28
CDR3aa: CASSLSNTEAFF
CDR3nt: TGTGCCAGCAGTTTATCTAACACTGAAGCTTTCTTT

j_gene: TRBJ1-1
d_gene: .
abundance: few
v_gene: TRBV29-1
CDR3aa: CSVKTSNTEAFF
CDR3nt: TGCAGCGTTAAGACATCGAACACTGAAGCTTTCTTT

j_gene: TRBJ1-1
d_gene: TRBD1
abundance: .
v_gene: TRBV29-1
CDR3aa: CSVEGQGNTEAFF
CDR3nt: TGCAGCGTTGAGGGACAGGGGAACACTGAAGCTTTCTTT

j_gene: TRBJ2-3
d_gene: TRBD2
abundance: once
v_gene: TRBV20-1
CDR3aa: CIAGGTDTQYF
CDR3nt: TGCATAGCGGGAGGTACAGATACGCAGTATTTT

j_gene: TRBJ2-7
d_gene: TRBD1
abundance: .
v_gene: TRBV5-1
CDR3aa: CASSRGTGQDYEQYF
CDR3nt: TGCGCCAGCAGCAGGGGAACGGGACAGGACTACGAGCAGTACTTC

j_gene: TRBJ2-4
d_gene: .
abundance: .
v_gene: TRBV30
CDR3aa: CAWSGGVGAKNIQYF
CDR3nt: TGTGCCTGGAGTGGGGGGGTAGGGGCCAAAAACATTCAGTACTTC

j_gene: TRBJ2-7
d_gene: .
abundance: .
v_gene: TRBV11-3
CDR3aa: CASSLVRRRRPYEQYF
CDR3nt: TGTGCCAGCAGCTTAGTAAGGAGGAGGCGGCCCTACGAGCAGTACTTC

j_gene: TRBJ2-1
d_gene: .
abundance: few
v_gene: TRBV28
CDR3aa: CASSPTEPARSQFF
CDR3nt: TGTGCCAGCAGTCCGACAGAACCAGCAAGGAGTCAGTTCTTC

j_gene: TRBJ2-1
d_gene: TRBD2
abundance: once
v_gene: TRBV5-4
CDR3aa: CASTLRGSGRTSSYNEQFF
CDR3nt: TGTGCCAGCACCCTCCGGGGTAGCGGGAGGACGAGCTCCTACAATGAGCAGTTCTTC

j_gene: TRBJ2-1
d_gene: .
abundance: .
v_gene: TRBV9
CDR3aa: CASSPRGTISYNEQFF
CDR3nt: TGTGCCAGCAGTCCACGAGGGACAATCTCCTACAATGAGCAGTTCTTC

j_gene: TRBJ2-1
d_gene: .
abundance: .
v_gene: TRBV2
CDR3aa: CASIRVGSYNEQFF
CDR3nt: TGTGCCAGCATTCGGGTAGGCTCCTACAATGAGCAGTTCTTC

j_gene: TRBJ2-4
d_gene: TRBD1
abundance: .
v_gene: TRBV29-1
CDR3aa: CSARQGGAKNIQYF
CDR3nt: TGCAGCGCCCGACAGGGGGGGGCCAAAAACATTCAGTACTTC

j_gene: TRBJ2-4
d_gene: .
abundance: few
v_gene: TRBV4-1
CDR3aa: CASSQLGLAKNIQYF
CDR3nt: TGCGCCAGCAGCCAGCTAGGTTTAGCCAAAAACATTCAGTACTTC

j_gene: TRBJ2-7
d_gene: TRBD1
abundance: few
v_gene: TRBV28
CDR3aa: CASTRSTGPYEQYF
CDR3nt: TGTGCCAGCACCCGGTCGACAGGGCCCTACGAGCAGTACTTC

j_gene: TRBJ2-3
d_gene: TRBD2
abundance: .
v_gene: TRBV2
CDR3aa: CASRGGLAGGEERTDTQYF
CDR3nt: TGTGCCAGCAGAGGAGGACTAGCGGGAGGAGAGGAGCGCACAGATACGCAGTATTTT

j_gene: TRBJ1-2
d_gene: .
abundance: few
v_gene: TRBV6-5
CDR3aa: CASSYLTSYGYTF
CDR3nt: TGTGCCAGCAGTTACCTGACATCCTATGGCTACACCTTC

j_gene: TRBJ2-3
d_gene: .
abundance: .
v_gene: TRBV6-5
CDR3aa: CASRSQGIDTQYF
CDR3nt: TGTGCCAGCAGAAGTCAGGGGATAGATACGCAGTATTTT

j_gene: TRBJ1-1
d_gene: TRBD1
abundance: once
v_gene: TRBV4-1
CDR3aa: CASSQSPTGNGEAFF
CDR3nt: TGCGCCAGCAGCCAATCACCGACAGGGAATGGTGAAGCTTTCTTT

j_gene: TRBJ2-3
d_gene: TRBD2
abundance: .
v_gene: TRBV29-1
CDR3aa: CSVLAGSTDTQYF
CDR3nt: TGCAGCGTACTAGCGGGAAGCACAGATACGCAGTATTTT

j_gene: TRBJ2-1
d_gene: .
abundance: few
v_gene: TRBV7-3
CDR3aa: CASSLDIYNEQFF
CDR3nt: TGTGCCAGCAGCCTCGACATCTACAATGAGCAGTTCTTC

j_gene: TRBJ2-1
d_gene: TRBD2
abundance: .
v_gene: TRBV6-5
CDR3aa: CASSYGGRAPNNEQFF
CDR3nt: TGTGCCAGCAGTTACGGCGGGAGGGCCCCGAACAATGAGCAGTTCTTC

j_gene: TRBJ2-1
d_gene: TRBD1
abundance: .
v_gene: TRBV5-1
CDR3aa: CASSPTLPGQGSNEQFF
CDR3nt: TGCGCCAGCAGCCCCACCCTGCCGGGACAGGGGTCCAATGAGCAGTTCTTC

j_gene: TRBJ2-7
d_gene: TRBD2
abundance: .
v_gene: TRBV5-1
CDR3aa: CASSLLRESSGEQYF
CDR3nt: TGCGCCAGCAGCTTGCTGCGGGAGTCGTCCGGAGAGCAGTACTTC

j_gene: TRBJ2-1
d_gene: TRBD2
abundance: .
v_gene: TRBV4-1
CDR3aa: CASSQALVGGRAGFQAEQFF
CDR3nt: TGCGCCAGCAGCCAAGCCCTGGTGGGGGGGAGGGCCGGGTTTCAGGCTGAGCAGTTCTTC

j_gene: TRBJ2-3
d_gene: .
abundance: few
v_gene: TRBV7-3
CDR3aa: CASSPAKADTQYF
CDR3nt: TGTGCCAGCAGCCCGGCTAAAGCGGATACGCAGTATTTT

j_gene: TRBJ2-7
d_gene: TRBD2
abundance: .
v_gene: TRBV5-1
CDR3aa: CASSLELAGRPYEQYF
CDR3nt: TGCGCCAGCAGCTTGGAACTAGCGGGACGACCCTACGAGCAGTACTTC

j_gene: TRBJ2-5
d_gene: TRBD1
abundance: few
v_gene: TRBV7-3
CDR3aa: CASSLTPGGETQYF
CDR3nt: TGTGCCAGCAGCTTAACTCCAGGGGGAGAGACCCAGTACTTC

j_gene: TRBJ2-4
d_gene: .
abundance: few
v_gene: TRBV19
CDR3aa: CATRWQGGIQYF
CDR3nt: TGTGCCACCCGTTGGCAGGGGGGCATTCAGTACTTC

j_gene: TRBJ2-7
d_gene: TRBD2
abundance: .
v_gene: TRBV7-3
CDR3aa: CASSPGGAGFGEQYF
CDR3nt: TGTGCCAGCAGCCCCGGGGGGGCGGGATTCGGGGAGCAGTACTTC

j_gene: TRBJ2-1
d_gene: TRBD2
abundance: .
v_gene: TRBV30
CDR3aa: CAWSSSGSPYNEQFF
CDR3nt: TGTGCCTGGAGTTCTAGCGGGAGTCCCTACAATGAGCAGTTCTTC

j_gene: TRBJ2-1
d_gene: TRBD2
abundance: .
v_gene: TRBV11-2
CDR3aa: CASSLAGGYNEQFF
CDR3nt: TGTGCCAGCAGCTTAGCGGGAGGGTACAATGAGCAGTTCTTC

j_gene: TRBJ1-2
d_gene: TRBD1
abundance: .
v_gene: TRBV28
CDR3aa: CASSTPGQGLRGYTF
CDR3nt: TGTGCCAGCAGTACACCGGGACAGGGACTACGTGGCTACACCTTC